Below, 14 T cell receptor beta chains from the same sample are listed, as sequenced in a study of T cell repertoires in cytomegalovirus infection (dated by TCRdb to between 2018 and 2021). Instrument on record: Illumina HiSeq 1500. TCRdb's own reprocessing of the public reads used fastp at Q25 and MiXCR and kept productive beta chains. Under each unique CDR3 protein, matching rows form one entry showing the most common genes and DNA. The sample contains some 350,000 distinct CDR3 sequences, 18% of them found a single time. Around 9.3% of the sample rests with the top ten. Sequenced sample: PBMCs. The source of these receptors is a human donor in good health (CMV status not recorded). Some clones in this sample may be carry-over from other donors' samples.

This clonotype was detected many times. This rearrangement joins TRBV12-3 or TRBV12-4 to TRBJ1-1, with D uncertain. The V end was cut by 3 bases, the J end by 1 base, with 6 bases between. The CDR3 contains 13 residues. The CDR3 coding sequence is TGTGCCAGCAGTTTTGGTTGGAACACTGAAGCTTTCTTT. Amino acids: CASSFGWNTEAFF.

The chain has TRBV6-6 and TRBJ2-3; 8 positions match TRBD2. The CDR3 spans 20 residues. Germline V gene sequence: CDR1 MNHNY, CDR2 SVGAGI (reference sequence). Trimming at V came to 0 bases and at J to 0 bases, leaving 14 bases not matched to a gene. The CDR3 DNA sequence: TGTGCCAGCAGTTACTCGATAGGCGGGAGGTGGGATTCTAGCACAGATACGCAGTATTTT. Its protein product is CASSYSIGGRWDSSTDTQYF.

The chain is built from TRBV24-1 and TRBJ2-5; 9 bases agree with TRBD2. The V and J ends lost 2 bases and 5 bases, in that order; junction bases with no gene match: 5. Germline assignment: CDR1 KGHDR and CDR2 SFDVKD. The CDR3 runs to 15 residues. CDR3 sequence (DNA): TGTGCCACCAGTGATTCAGCGGGAGGTGGGGAGACCCAGTACTTC. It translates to CATSDSAGGGETQYF.

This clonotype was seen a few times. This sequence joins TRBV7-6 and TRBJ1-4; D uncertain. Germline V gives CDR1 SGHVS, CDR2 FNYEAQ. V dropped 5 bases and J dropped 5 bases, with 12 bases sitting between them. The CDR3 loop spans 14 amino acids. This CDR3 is CASSPGNSNEKLFF. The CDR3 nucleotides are TGTGCCAGCAGCCCCGGGAACTCGAATGAAAAACTGTTTTTT.

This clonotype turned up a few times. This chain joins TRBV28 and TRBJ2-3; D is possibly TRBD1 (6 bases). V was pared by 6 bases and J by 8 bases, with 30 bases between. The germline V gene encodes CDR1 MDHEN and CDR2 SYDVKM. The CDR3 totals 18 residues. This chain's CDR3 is CASSLQYPRAQGLPTQYF. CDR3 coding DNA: TGTGCCAGCAGCCTGCAATATCCCCGGGCCCAGGGGTTGCCTACGCAGTATTTT.

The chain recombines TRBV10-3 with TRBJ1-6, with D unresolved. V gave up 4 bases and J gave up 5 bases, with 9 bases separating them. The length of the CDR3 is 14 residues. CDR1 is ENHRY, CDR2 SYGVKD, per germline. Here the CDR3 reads CAISGAGDNSPLHF. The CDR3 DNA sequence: TGTGCCATCAGTGGAGCAGGAGATAATTCACCCCTCCACTTT.

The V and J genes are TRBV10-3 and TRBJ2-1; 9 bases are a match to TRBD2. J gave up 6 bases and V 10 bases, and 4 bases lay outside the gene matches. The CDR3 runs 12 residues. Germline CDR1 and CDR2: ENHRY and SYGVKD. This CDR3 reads CATLAGPNEQFF. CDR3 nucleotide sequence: TGTGCCACACTAGCGGGTCCCAATGAGCAGTTCTTC.

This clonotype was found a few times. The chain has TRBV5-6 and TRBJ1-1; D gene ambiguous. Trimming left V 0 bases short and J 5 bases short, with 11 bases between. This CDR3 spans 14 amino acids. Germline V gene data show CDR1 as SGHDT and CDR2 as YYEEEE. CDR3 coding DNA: TGTGCCAGCAGCTTGGACAGCTGGCGGACTGAAGCTTTCTTT. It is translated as CASSLDSWRTEAFF.

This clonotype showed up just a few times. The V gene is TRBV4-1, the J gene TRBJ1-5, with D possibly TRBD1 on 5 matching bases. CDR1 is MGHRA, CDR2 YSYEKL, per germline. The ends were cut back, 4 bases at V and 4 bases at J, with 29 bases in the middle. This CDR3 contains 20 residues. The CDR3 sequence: CASSLSNQKDIEGQNQPQHF. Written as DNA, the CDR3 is TGCGCCAGCAGCCTATCAAATCAAAAGGACATCGAGGGGCAGAATCAGCCCCAGCATTTT.

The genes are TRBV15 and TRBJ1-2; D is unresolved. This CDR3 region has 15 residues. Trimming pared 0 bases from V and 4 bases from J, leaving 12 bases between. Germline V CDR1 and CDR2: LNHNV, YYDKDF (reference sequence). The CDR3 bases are TGTGCCACCAGCAGAGATCCAGTAGTCTTCTATGGCTACACCTTC. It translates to CATSRDPVVFYGYTF.

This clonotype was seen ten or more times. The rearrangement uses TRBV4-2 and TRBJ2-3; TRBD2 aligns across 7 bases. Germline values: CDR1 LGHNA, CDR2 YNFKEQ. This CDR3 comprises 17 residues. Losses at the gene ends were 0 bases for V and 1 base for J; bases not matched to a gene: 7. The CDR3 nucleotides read TGTGCCAGCAGCCAAGATCCGGGCGGGGGAGGCACAGATACGCAGTATTTT. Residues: CASSQDPGGGGTDTQYF.

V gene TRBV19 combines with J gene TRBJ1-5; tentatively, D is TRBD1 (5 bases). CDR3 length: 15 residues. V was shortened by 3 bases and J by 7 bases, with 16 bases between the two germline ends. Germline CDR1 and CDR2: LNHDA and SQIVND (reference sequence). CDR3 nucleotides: TGTGCCAGTAGTATGTCCCAGGGCCCCCGGCAGCCCCAGCATTTT. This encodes CASSMSQGPRQPQHF.

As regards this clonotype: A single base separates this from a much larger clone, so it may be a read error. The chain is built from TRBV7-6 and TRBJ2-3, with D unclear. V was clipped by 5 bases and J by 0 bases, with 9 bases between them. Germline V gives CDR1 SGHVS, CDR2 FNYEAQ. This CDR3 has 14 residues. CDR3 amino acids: CASSPLNSTDTQYF. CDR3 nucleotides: TGTGCCAGCAGCCCCCTGAACAGCACAGATACGCAGTATTTT.

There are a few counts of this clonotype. CDR3 DNA sequence: TGTGCCAGCAGTGAATTTTATGGCTACACCTTC. Amino acids: CASSEFYGYTF. The V call is TRBV6-1, the J call TRBJ1-2; D call uncertain. Trimming left V 2 bases short and J 5 bases short, with 3 bases between. Germline values: CDR1 MNHNS, CDR2 SASEGT. The CDR3 is 11 residues long.